This T cell receptor (beta chain) was recovered during a study of regulatory T cells in long-lasting Graves disease. The study's findings and limits: Patients with persistent Graves' had lower TCR diversity than newly diagnosed patients.

Time point denoted: newly diagnosed GD, antithyroid drugs for less than 3 months. After RNA was extracted from PBMCs, the TCR library was made from it. Under American Thyroid Association guidelines, Graves' disease was diagnosed. Arm-PCR of CDR3 regions with iRepertoire HTBI primers generated TCR beta libraries. TCRdb re-called the multiplex PCR reads through MiXCR, storing one row per CDR3 protein. The sample shows some 560,000 distinct CDR3 sequences, around 15% of them seen only once. Many counts were recorded for this clonotype. Its antigen remains unidentified. Per the germline V gene, CDR1 is SGHAT and CDR2 is FQNNGV. Germline trimming cut 3 bases from V and 9 bases from J; bases unmatched to any gene: 6. The CDR3 runs to 14 residues. These sequences were also reported in another study, on T cells in Graves' hyperthyroidism and ophthalmopathy. This second study notes: TCR CDR3 regions were first amplified by RT-PCR with HTBI primers. Ophthalmopathy was identified by the model a median about 6.4 months ahead of onset.

This rearrangement joins TRBV11-2 to TRBJ2-1; TRBD1 matches 9 bases. This sequence was found in a woman aged 35-60 years with Graves disease. The specimen was peripheral blood mononuclear cells (PBMCs), collected at new diagnosis, from a patient treated with antithyroid drugs. The CDR3 region is CASSLEQGAGEQFF. CDR3 nucleotides: TGTGCCAGCAGCTTGGAACAGGGGGCGGGTGAGCAGTTCTTC.